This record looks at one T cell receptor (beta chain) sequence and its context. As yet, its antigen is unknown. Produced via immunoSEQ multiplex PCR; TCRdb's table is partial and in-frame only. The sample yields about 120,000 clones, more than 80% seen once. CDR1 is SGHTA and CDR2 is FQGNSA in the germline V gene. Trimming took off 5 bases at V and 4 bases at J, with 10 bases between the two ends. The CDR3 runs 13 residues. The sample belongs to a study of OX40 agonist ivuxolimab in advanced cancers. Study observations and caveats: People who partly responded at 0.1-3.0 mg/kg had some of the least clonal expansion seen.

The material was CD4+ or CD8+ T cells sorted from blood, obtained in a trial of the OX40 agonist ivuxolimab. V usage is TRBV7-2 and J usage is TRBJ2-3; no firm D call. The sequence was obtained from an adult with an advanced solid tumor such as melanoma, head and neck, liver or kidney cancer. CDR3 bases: TGTGCCAGCAGCCCCTACACCTCAGATACGCAGTATTTT. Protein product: CASSPYTSDTQYF.